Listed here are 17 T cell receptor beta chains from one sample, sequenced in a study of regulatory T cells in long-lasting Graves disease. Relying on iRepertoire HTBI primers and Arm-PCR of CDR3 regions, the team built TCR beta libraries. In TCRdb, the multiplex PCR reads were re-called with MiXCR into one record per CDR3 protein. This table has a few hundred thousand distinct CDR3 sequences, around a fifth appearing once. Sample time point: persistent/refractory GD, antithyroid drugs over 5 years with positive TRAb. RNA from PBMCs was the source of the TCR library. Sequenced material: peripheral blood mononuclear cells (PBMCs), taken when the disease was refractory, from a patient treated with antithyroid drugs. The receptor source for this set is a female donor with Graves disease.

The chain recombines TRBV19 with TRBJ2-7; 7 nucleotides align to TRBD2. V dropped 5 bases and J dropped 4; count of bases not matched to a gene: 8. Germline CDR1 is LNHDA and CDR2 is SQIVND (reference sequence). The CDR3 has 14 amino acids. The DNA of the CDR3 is TGTGCCAGTAGTTCCCGGGCGGGAGTTTACGAGCAGTACTTC. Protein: CASSSRAGVYEQYF.

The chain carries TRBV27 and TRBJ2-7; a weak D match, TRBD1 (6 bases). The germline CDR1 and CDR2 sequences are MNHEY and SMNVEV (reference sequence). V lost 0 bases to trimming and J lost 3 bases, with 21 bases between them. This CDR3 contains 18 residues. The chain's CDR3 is CASSLSYGATGMSYEQYF. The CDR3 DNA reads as TGTGCCAGCAGTTTATCGTATGGGGCCACAGGGATGAGCTACGAGCAGTACTTC.

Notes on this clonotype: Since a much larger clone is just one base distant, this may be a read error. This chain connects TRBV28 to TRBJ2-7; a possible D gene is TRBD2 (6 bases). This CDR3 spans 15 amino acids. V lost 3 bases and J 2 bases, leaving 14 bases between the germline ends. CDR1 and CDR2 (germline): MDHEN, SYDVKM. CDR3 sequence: CASSLTAGLTYEQYF. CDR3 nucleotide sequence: TGTGCCAGCAGTTTGACAGCGGGCTTAACCTACGAGCAGTACTTC.

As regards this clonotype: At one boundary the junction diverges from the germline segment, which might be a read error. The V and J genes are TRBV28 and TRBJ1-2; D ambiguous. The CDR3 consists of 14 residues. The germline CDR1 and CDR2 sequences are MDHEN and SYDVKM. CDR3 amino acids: CASSLATRGSGYTF. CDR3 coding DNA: TGCGCCAGCAGCCTCGCGACCCGGGGAAGTGGCTACACCTTC.

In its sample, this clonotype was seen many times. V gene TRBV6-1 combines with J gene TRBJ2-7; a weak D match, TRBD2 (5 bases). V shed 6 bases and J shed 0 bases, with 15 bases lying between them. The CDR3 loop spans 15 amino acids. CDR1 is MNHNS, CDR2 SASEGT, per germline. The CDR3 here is CASSALAPSSYEQYF. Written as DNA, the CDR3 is TGTGCCAGCAGCGCCCTAGCCCCTAGCTCCTACGAGCAGTACTTC.

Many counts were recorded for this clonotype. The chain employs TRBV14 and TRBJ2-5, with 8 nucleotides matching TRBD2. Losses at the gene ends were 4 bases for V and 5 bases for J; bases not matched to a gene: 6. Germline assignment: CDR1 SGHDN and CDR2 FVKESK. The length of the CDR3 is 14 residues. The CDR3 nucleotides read TGTGCCAGCAGCCGGACTAGCTCCGGGGAGACCCAGTACTTC. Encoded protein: CASSRTSSGETQYF.

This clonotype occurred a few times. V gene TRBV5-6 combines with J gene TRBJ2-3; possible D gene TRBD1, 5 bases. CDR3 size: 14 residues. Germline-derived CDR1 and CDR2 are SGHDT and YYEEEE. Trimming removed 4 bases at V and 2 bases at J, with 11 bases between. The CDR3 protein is CASSQGPNTDTQYF. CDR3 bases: TGTGCCAGCAGCCAGGGTCCCAACACAGATACGCAGTATTTT.

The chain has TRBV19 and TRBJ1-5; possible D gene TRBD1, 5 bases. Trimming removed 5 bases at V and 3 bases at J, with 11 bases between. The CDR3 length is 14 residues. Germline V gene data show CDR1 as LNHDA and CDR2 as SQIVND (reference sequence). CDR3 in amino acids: CASSPGHNNQPQHF. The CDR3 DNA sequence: TGTGCCAGTAGTCCCGGACACAACAATCAGCCCCAGCATTTT.

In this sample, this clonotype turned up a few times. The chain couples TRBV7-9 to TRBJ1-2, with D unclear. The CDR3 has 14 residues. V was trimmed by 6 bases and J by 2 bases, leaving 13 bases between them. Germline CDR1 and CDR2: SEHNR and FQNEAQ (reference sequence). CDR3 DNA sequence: TGTGCCAGCAGTTCGCAATCGGGCAACTATGGCTACACCTTC. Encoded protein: CASSSQSGNYGYTF.

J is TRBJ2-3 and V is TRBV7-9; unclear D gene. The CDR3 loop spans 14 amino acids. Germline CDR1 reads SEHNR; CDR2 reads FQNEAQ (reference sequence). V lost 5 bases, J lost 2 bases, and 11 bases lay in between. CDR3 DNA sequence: TGTGCCAGCAGCCAAGGGCAGGACACAGATACGCAGTATTTT. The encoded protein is CASSQGQDTDTQYF.

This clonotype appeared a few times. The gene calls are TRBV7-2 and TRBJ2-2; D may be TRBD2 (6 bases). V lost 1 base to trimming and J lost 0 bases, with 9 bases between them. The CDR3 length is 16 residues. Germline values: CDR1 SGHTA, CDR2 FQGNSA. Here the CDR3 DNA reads TGTGCCAGCAGCTTAGTTGGCGGGGCGAACACCGGGGAGCTGTTTTTT. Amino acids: CASSLVGGANTGELFF.

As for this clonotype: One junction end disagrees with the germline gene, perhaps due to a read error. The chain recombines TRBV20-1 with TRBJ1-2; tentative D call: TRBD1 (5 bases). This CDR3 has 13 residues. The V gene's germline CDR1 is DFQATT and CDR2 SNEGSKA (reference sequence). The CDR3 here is CSARPEGNYGCTF. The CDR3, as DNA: TGCAGTGCTAGGCCCGAGGGGAACTATGGCTGCACCTTC.

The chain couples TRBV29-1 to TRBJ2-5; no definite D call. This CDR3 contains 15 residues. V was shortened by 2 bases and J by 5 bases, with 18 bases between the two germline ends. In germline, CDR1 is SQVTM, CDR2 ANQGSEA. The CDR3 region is CSVEPGPPIRETQYF. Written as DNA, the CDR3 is TGCAGCGTTGAACCCGGGCCCCCGATTAGGGAGACCCAGTACTTC.

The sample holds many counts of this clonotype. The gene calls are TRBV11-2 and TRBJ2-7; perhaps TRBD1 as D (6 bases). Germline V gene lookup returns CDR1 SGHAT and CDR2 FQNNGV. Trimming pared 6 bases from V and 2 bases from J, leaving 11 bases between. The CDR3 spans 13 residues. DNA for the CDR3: TGTGCCAGCAGTGGACAGATAGCCTACGAGCAGTACTTC. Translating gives CASSGQIAYEQYF.

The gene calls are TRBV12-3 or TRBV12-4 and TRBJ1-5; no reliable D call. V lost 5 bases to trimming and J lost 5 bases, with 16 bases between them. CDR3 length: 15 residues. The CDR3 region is CASSEQQWYDQPQHF. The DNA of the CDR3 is TGTGCCAGCAGTGAACAACAGTGGTATGATCAGCCCCAGCATTTT.

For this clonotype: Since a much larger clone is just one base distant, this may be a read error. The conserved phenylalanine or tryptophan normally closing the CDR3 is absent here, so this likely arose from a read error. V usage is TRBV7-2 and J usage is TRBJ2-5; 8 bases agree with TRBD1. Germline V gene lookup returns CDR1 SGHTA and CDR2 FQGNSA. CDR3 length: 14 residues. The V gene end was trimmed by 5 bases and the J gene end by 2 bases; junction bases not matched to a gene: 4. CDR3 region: CASSQTGEQETQYL. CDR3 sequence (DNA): TGTGCCAGCAGCCAGACAGGGGAGCAAGAGACCCAGTACCTC.

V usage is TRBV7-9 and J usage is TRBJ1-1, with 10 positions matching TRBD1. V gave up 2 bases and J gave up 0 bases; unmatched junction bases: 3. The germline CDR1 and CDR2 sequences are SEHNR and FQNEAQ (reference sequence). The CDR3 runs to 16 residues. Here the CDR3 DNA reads TGTGCCAGCAGCTTATGGACAGGGGGACTGAACACTGAAGCTTTCTTT. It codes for CASSLWTGGLNTEAFF.